This entry lists 17 T cell receptor beta chains sequenced from one sample in a study of control samples from healthy donors and cancer patients. TCRdb's copy holds only in-frame clones and misses some; the assay was immunoSEQ multiplex PCR. The data hold around 75,000 clones, with roughly 92% observed a single time. Input material: blood. These receptors came from an older woman in good health.

The chain links TRBV28 to TRBJ2-5, with unresolved D. The V end lost 4 bases, the J end lost 3 bases, and 9 bases lay between the germline ends. This CDR3 contains 13 residues. Germline values: CDR1 MDHEN, CDR2 SYDVKM. CDR3: CASSSDREETQYF. The CDR3 DNA reads as TGTGCCAGCAGTTCCGACCGCGAAGAGACCCAGTACTTC. Complete variable domain (other parts from reference TRBV28 and TRBJ2-5): DVKVTQSSRYLVKRTGEKVFLECVQDMDHENMFWYRQDPGLGLRLIYFSYDVKMKEKGDIPEGYSVSREKKERFSLILESASTNQTSMYLCASSSDREETQYFGPGTRLLVL.

CDR3 DNA: TGTGCCAGCAGCTTGGTCTCCAGTCCTCGCTCTGGAAACACCATATATTTT. Encoded protein: CASSLVSSPRSGNTIYF. This chain joins TRBV5-5 and TRBJ1-3; the D is unclear. The germline V gene encodes CDR1 SGHKS and CDR2 YYEKEE (reference sequence). The CDR3 spans 17 residues. The V and J ends lost 0 bases and 0 bases respectively, with 13 bases between them.

This chain links TRBV20-1 with TRBJ2-1; D is uncertain. This CDR3 spans 10 amino acids. Trimming stripped 3 bases from V and 9 bases from J, with 6 bases between. Germline lookup yields CDR1 DFQATT and CDR2 SNEGSKA (reference sequence). The CDR3 reads CSAREPEQFF. In DNA form, the CDR3 reads TGCAGTGCTAGGGAGCCTGAGCAGTTCTTC.

The V gene is TRBV27, the J gene TRBJ1-1, with a possible D match to TRBD1 (5 bases). Between the trimmed V and J ends, which lost 4 bases and 1 base, there was a span of 19 bases. This CDR3 spans 17 amino acids. The germline CDR1 and CDR2 sequences are MNHEY and SMNVEV (reference sequence). For the CDR3, the DNA is TGTGCCAGCAGTTCCCTCGGACAATTCCCGAGGAACACTGAAGCTTTCTTT. Amino acids: CASSSLGQFPRNTEAFF.

The rearrangement uses TRBV10-3 and TRBJ1-6; the D gene is possibly TRBD1 (6 bases). V lost 6 bases, J lost 5 bases, and 11 bases lay in between. Germline assignment: CDR1 ENHRY and CDR2 SYGVKD. This CDR3 spans 14 amino acids. CDR3 residues: CAIRERDNNSPLHF. The CDR3 DNA is TGTGCCATCAGGGAAAGGGACAATAATTCACCCCTCCACTTT.

The chain has TRBV9 and TRBJ2-2; TRBD2 aligns across 7 bases. Unmatched junction bases numbered 6, after V lost 0 bases and J lost 7 bases. Germline V lookup: CDR1 SGDLS, CDR2 YYNGEE. The length of the CDR3 is 15 residues. Here the CDR3 reads CASSVGGTKSGELFF. The CDR3 nucleotides read TGTGCCAGCAGCGTAGGGGGGACTAAAAGCGGGGAGCTGTTTTTT.

The V gene is TRBV19, the J gene TRBJ2-7; tentative D call: TRBD2 (5 bases). This CDR3 is built from 13 residues. V shed 3 bases and J shed 5 bases, with 11 bases lying between them. Germline V CDR1 and CDR2: LNHDA, SQIVND (reference sequence). CDR3 sequence: CASSMGVEDEQYF. The CDR3 coding sequence is TGTGCCAGTAGTATGGGAGTAGAAGACGAGCAGTACTTC.

The gene calls are TRBV2 and TRBJ2-1, with D perhaps matching TRBD2 (5 bases). This CDR3 region has 14 residues. V lost 7 bases and J 4 bases, leaving 14 bases between the germline ends. In germline, CDR1 is SNHLY, CDR2 FYNNEI. Here the CDR3 reads CASTSAAGYNEQFF. The CDR3 DNA reads as TGTGCCAGCACGTCAGCGGCCGGGTACAATGAGCAGTTCTTC. Based on the CDR3 plus reference TRBV2 and TRBJ2-1, the full variable domain is EPEVTQTPSHQVTQMGQEVILRCVPISNHLYFYWYRQILGQKVEFLVSFYNNEISEKSEIFDDQFSVERPDGSNFTLKIRSTKLEDSAMYFCASTSAAGYNEQFFGPGTRLTVL.

The chain uses TRBV9 and TRBJ1-4, with D uncertain. The V gene's germline CDR1 is SGDLS and CDR2 YYNGEE. Trimming stripped 1 base from V and 0 bases from J, with 7 bases between. CDR3 length equals 15 residues. As DNA, the CDR3 is TGTGCCAGCAGCGTACGACACTCAACTAATGAAAAACTGTTTTTT. Residues: CASSVRHSTNEKLFF.

The CDR3 region is CASSQNNRGRVYEQYF. The CDR3 DNA reads TGTGCCAGCAGCCAAAATAACAGGGGGCGCGTCTACGAGCAGTACTTC. The rearrangement links TRBV3-1 (or the pseudogene TRBV3-2) to TRBJ2-7; 9 bases agree with TRBD1. The CDR3 contains 16 residues. The V and J ends lost 2 bases and 3 bases, in that order; junction bases with no gene match: 8. Germline V gene lookup returns CDR1 LGHDT and CDR2 YNNKEL (reference sequence).

This chain links TRBV28 with TRBJ2-1, with TRBD2 matching over 14 bases. Germline lookup yields CDR1 MDHEN and CDR2 SYDVKM. The CDR3 has 16 residues. V was pared by 2 bases and J by 5 bases, with 2 bases of the junction left unmatched. CDR3 sequence reads: CASSLGLAGGDNEQFF. In DNA form, the CDR3 reads TGTGCCAGCAGTTTAGGACTAGCGGGGGGTGACAATGAGCAGTTCTTC.

V is TRBV6-4 and J is TRBJ1-6; D not resolved. This CDR3 is 10 amino acids long. Germline-derived CDR1 and CDR2 are MRHNA and SNTAGT. V was trimmed by 8 bases and J by 13 bases, leaving 9 bases between them. CDR3 amino acids: CASLRRPLHF. The DNA of the CDR3 is TGTGCCAGCCTCCGGCGGCCCCTCCACTTT.

The chain links TRBV6-2 or TRBV6-3 to TRBJ1-5; 8 bases fit TRBD1. CDR3 length: 16 amino acids. Germline V gives CDR1 MNHEY, CDR2 SVGEGT. The V and J ends lost 2 bases and 3 bases, in that order; junction bases with no gene match: 6. The CDR3 bases are TGTGCCAGCAGTTACAGACAGGGGCCTTACAATCAGCCCCAGCATTTT. This encodes CASSYRQGPYNQPQHF.

The chain links TRBV3-1 (or the pseudogene TRBV3-2) to TRBJ2-7; 8 bases fit TRBD2. Germline trimming cut 4 bases from V and 3 bases from J; bases unmatched to any gene: 14. This CDR3 contains 17 residues. Germline V gene data show CDR1 as LGHDT and CDR2 as YNNKEL (reference sequence). The DNA of the CDR3 is TGTGCCAGCAGCCCTTACGGAGGGGGACTAGAGGACTACGAGCAGTACTTC. Protein sequence: CASSPYGGGLEDYEQYF.

The V call is TRBV28, the J call TRBJ2-1; TRBD1 matches 10 bases. CDR3 length: 15 residues. The ends lost 2 bases at V and 9 bases at J; junction bases unmatched: 7. The germline gives CDR1 MDHEN, CDR2 SYDVKM. CDR3 in amino acids: CASSLPTGGVGEQFF. The CDR3 DNA sequence: TGTGCCAGCAGTTTACCGACAGGGGGCGTGGGTGAGCAGTTCTTC.

The V and J genes are TRBV20-1 and TRBJ2-3; 9 positions agree with TRBD2. The V gene end was trimmed by 3 bases and the J gene end by 4 bases; junction bases not matched to a gene: 2. Germline CDR1 and CDR2: DFQATT and SNEGSKA (reference sequence). This CDR3 has 13 amino acids. The CDR3 DNA is TGCAGTGCTAGTAGCGGGAGTGCAGATACGCAGTATTTT. Its translation: CSASSGSADTQYF.

The chain recombines TRBV11-2 with TRBJ1-1; TRBD1 matches 7 bases. Germline assignment: CDR1 SGHAT and CDR2 FQNNGV. Trimming at V came to 5 bases and at J to 0 bases, leaving 6 bases not matched to a gene. The CDR3 consists of 15 residues. CDR3 in amino acids: CASSPSGTVNTEAFF. In DNA form, the CDR3 reads TGTGCCAGCAGCCCATCCGGGACAGTGAACACTGAAGCTTTCTTT.